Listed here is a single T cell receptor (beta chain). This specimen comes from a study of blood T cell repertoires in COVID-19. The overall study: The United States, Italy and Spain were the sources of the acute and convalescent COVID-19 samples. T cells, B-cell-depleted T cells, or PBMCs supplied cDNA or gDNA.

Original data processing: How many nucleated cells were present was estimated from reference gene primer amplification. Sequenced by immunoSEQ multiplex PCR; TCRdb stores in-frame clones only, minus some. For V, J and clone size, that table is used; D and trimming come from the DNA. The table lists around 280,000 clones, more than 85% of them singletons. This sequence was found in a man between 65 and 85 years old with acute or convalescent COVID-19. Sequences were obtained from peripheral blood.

The CDR3: CASSVDWASGGETQYF. The CDR3 DNA reads TGTGCCAGCAGCGTAGATTGGGCGAGCGGCGGGGAGACCCAGTACTTC. The chain combines TRBV9 with TRBJ2-5; D might be TRBD2 (5 bases). The germline CDR1 and CDR2 sequences are SGDLS and YYNGEE. The CDR3 is made up of 16 amino acids. Trimming pared 0 bases from V and 5 bases from J, leaving 17 bases between.